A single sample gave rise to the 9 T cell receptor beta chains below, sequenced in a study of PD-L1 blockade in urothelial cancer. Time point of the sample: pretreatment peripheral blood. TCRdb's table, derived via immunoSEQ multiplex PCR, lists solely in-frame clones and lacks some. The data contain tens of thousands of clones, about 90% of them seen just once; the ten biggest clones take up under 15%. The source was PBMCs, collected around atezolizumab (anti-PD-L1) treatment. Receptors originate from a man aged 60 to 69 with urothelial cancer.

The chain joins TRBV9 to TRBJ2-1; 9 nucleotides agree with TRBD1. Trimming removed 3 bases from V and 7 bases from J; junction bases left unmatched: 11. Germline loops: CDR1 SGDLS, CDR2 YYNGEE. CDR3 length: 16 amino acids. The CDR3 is CASSARLGQGGNEQFF. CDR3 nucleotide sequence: TGTGCCAGCAGCGCCCGACTGGGACAGGGAGGGAATGAGCAGTTCTTC. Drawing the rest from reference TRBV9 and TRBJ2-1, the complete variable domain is DSGVTQTPKHLITATGQRVTLRCSPRSGDLSVYWYQQSLDQGLQFLIQYYNGEERAKGNILERFSAQQFPDLHSELNLSSLELGDSALYFCASSARLGQGGNEQFFGPGTRLTVL.

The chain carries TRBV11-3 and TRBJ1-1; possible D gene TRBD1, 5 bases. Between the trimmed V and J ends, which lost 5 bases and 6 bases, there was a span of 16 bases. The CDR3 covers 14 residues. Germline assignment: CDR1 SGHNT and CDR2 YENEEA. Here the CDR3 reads CASSSQGSIAEAFF. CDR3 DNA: TGTGCCAGCAGCAGCCAGGGTAGCATCGCTGAAGCTTTCTTT. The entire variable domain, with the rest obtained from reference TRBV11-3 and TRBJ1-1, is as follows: EAGVVQSPRYKIIEKKQPVAFWCNPISGHNTLYWYLQNLGQGPELLIRYENEEAVDDSQLPKDRFSAERLKGVDSTLKIQPAELGDSAVYLCASSSQGSIAEAFFGQGTRLTVV.

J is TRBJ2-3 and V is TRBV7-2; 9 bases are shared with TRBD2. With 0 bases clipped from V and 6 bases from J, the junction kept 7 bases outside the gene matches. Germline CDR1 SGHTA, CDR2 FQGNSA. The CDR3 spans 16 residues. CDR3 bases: TGTGCCAGCAGCTTAGCGCAGGCGGGGGGGCTGGATACGCAGTATTTT. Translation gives CASSLAQAGGLDTQYF.

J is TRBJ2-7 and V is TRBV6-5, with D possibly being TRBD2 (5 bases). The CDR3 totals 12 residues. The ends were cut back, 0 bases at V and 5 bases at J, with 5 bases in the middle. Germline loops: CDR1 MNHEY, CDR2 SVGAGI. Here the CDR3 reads CASSYSRDEQYF. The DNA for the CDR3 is TGTGCCAGCAGTTACTCGCGGGACGAGCAGTACTTC.

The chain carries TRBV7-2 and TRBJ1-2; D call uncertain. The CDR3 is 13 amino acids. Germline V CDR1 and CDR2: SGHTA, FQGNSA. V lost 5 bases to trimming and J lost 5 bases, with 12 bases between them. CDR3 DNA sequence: TGTGCCAGCAGCATCACCCGAGATTATGGCTACACCTTC. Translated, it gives CASSITRDYGYTF.

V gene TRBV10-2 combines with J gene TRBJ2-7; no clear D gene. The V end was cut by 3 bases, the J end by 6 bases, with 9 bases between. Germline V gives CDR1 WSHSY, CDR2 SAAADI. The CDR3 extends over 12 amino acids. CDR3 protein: CASSEQLSEQYF. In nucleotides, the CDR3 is TGCGCCAGCAGTGAACAGCTATCCGAGCAGTACTTC.

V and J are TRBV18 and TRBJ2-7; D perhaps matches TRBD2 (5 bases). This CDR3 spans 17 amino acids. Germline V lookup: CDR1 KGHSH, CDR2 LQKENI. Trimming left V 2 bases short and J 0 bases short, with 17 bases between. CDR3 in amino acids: CASSPLALSRGSYEQYF. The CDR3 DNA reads TGTGCCAGCTCACCATTGGCCCTCAGCCGGGGCTCCTACGAGCAGTACTTC.

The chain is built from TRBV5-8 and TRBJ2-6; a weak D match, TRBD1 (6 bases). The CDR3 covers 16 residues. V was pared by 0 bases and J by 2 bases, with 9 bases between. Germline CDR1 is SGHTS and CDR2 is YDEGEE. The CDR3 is CASSLGYRAGANVLTF. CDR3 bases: TGTGCCAGCAGCTTGGGTTACAGGGCTGGGGCCAACGTCCTGACTTTC.

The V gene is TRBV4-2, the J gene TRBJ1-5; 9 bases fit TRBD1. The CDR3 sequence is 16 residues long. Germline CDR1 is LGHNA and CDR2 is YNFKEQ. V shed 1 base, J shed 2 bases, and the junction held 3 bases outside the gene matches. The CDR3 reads CASSQGRQGGNQPQHF. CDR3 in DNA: TGTGCCAGCAGCCAAGGGAGACAGGGGGGCAATCAGCCCCAGCATTTT.